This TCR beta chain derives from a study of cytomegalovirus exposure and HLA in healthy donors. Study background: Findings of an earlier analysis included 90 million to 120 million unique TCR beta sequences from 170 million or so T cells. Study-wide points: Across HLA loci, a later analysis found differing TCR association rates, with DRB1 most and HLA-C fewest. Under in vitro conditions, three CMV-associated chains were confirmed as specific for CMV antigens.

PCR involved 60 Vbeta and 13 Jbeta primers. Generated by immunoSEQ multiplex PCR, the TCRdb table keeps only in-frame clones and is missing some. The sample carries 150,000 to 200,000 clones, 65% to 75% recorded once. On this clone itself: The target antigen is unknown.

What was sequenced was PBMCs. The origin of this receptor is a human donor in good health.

CDR3 in DNA: TGTGCCAGCAGCTCCCAGGATTATGGCTACACCTTC. It codes for CASSSQDYGYTF. The V and J genes are TRBV7-9 and TRBJ1-2, with D unclear. Germline assignment: CDR1 SEHNR and CDR2 FQNEAQ (reference sequence). V lost 4 bases, J lost 5 bases, and 8 bases lay in between. The CDR3 is 12 residues long.